A single sample gave rise to the 27 T cell receptor beta chains below, sequenced in a study of CD8 T cells in Susac syndrome. With random hexamers, 0.5 to 1 ug RNA was reverse transcribed. TCRdb used MiXCR to reprocess the immunoSEQ multiplex PCR reads, holding one entry per CDR3 protein. Among approximately 220,000 distinct CDR3 sequences listed, about 93% were seen once. The specimen was CD8+ T cells from PBMCs. The receptors originated from a human donor with multiple sclerosis.

The chain recombines TRBV18 with TRBJ1-5; D ambiguous. With 1 base removed from V and 6 bases from J, the gap between germline ends came to 7 bases. There are 13 residues in the CDR3. Per germline, CDR1 KGHSH and CDR2 LQKENI. As DNA, the CDR3 is TGTGCCAGCTCACCACAGGCAGGTCAGCCCCAGCATTTT. Translated: CASSPQAGQPQHF.

The V gene is TRBV27, the J gene TRBJ2-7, with D possibly being TRBD1 (6 bases). The V end was cut by 5 bases, the J end by 7 bases, with 12 bases between. Germline CDR1 and CDR2: MNHEY and SMNVEV (reference sequence). The CDR3 length is 12 residues. The CDR3 reads CASSMGTGEQYF. The CDR3 DNA sequence: TGTGCCAGCAGTATGGGAACAGGGGAGCAGTACTTC.

The genes are TRBV29-1 and TRBJ2-7; D call uncertain. CDR3 length: 11 amino acids. Germline V gene data show CDR1 as SQVTM and CDR2 as ANQGSEA. V was trimmed by 3 bases and J by 5 bases, leaving 8 bases between them. The CDR3 region has the DNA TGCAGCGTTGACTCCAGGCACGAGCAGTACTTC. Its protein is CSVDSRHEQYF.

The rearrangement uses TRBV30 and TRBJ1-2, with D maybe TRBD1 (6 bases). CDR1 is GTSNPN, CDR2 SVGIG, per germline (reference sequence). V lost 0 bases to trimming and J lost 3 bases, with 14 bases between them. This CDR3 spans 15 amino acids. CDR3 nucleotide sequence: TGTGCCTGGAGTGTACTTGGTACAGGGTACTATGGCTACACCTTC. This translates into CAWSVLGTGYYGYTF.

The chain uses TRBV19 and TRBJ2-7; D possibly uses TRBD1 or TRBD2 (5 bases each). The V gene's germline CDR1 is LNHDA and CDR2 SQIVND (reference sequence). Trimming shortened V by 3 bases and J by 1 base, and 16 bases separated the two germline ends. The CDR3 totals 16 residues. The CDR3 sequence is CASSIGPRDGSYEQYF. The CDR3 DNA follows: TGTGCCAGTAGTATTGGGCCCCGGGACGGATCCTACGAGCAGTACTTC.

This clonotype was observed a single time. The chain joins TRBV9 to TRBJ2-1; D may be TRBD1 (6 bases). Deletions cut 0 bases from V and 0 bases from J, with 7 bases between. Germline V gives CDR1 SGDLS, CDR2 YYNGEE. The CDR3 totals 15 residues. CDR3 sequence (DNA): TGTGCCAGCAGCGTAGGAGGGGGCTCCTACAATGAGCAGTTCTTC. It specifies CASSVGGGSYNEQFF.

The chain has TRBV7-9 and TRBJ2-1, with D maybe TRBD2 (6 bases). The CDR3 has 16 amino acids. Germline CDR1 SEHNR, CDR2 FQNEAQ (reference sequence). Trimming pared 5 bases from V and 0 bases from J, leaving 14 bases between. The DNA of the CDR3 is TGTGCCAGCAGCCACCTTAGCGGTAGCTCCTACAATGAGCAGTTCTTC. It encodes CASSHLSGSSYNEQFF.

J is TRBJ1-1 and V is TRBV29-1; perhaps TRBD1 as D (6 bases). CDR1 and CDR2 (germline): SQVTM, ANQGSEA. The CDR3 has 14 amino acids. V shed 0 bases and J shed 0 bases, with 8 bases lying between them. The CDR3 nucleotides read TGCAGCGTTGAAGACAGGGGACTGAACACTGAAGCTTTCTTT. Its translation is CSVEDRGLNTEAFF. Looking up the rest from reference TRBV29-1 and TRBJ1-1 gives the full variable domain: SAVISQKPSRDICQRGTSLTIQCQVDSQVTMMFWYRQQPGQSLTLIATANQGSEATYESGFVIDKFPISRPNLTFSTLTVSNMSPEDSSIYLCSVEDRGLNTEAFFGQGTRLTVV.

This clonotype came up a few times. This chain connects TRBV7-9 to TRBJ2-2; 9 bases fit TRBD2. V dropped 5 bases and J dropped 4; count of bases not matched to a gene: 8. Germline V lookup: CDR1 SEHNR, CDR2 FQNEAQ (reference sequence). There are 16 residues in the CDR3. The CDR3 reads CASSNPLRGGTGELFF. Here the CDR3 DNA reads TGTGCCAGCAGCAACCCCTTGCGGGGGGGCACCGGGGAGCTGTTTTTT.

The CDR3 DNA is TGCGCCAGCAGCTTGGAAGGTCCAGCCAGCGGGGAGCTGTTTTTT. It translates to CASSLEGPASGELFF. This chain uses TRBV5-1 with TRBJ2-2; no definite D call. The germline V gene has CDR1 SGHRS and CDR2 YFSETQ. V lost 0 bases to trimming and J lost 7 bases, with 13 bases between them. The CDR3 has 15 residues.

This chain joins TRBV7-9 and TRBJ2-7; a weak D match, TRBD2 (7 bases). Germline V gene sequence: CDR1 SEHNR, CDR2 FQNEAQ (reference sequence). The CDR3 is 16 residues long. Trimming left V 4 bases short and J 1 base short, with 17 bases between. For the CDR3, the DNA is TGTGCCAGCAGCTCCCTCAAGGGGGGGGCGTCCTACGAGCAGTACTTC. Translating it yields CASSSLKGGASYEQYF.

The chain couples TRBV6-5 to TRBJ2-2; D call uncertain. Trimming shortened V by 6 bases and J by 6 bases, and 14 bases separated the two germline ends. Germline CDR1 reads MNHEY; CDR2 reads SVGAGI. CDR3 length: 14 residues. The CDR3 coding sequence is TGTGCCAGCAGCCCCTTAGTAACCCCCGGGGAGCTGTTTTTT. This gives the protein CASSPLVTPGELFF.

The CDR3 is CASRPGQGDQPQHF. The CDR3, as DNA: TGTGCCAGCAGGCCGGGACAGGGGGATCAGCCCCAGCATTTT. The chain carries TRBV6-6 and TRBJ1-5; 11 nucleotides line up with TRBD1. The CDR3 length is 14 residues. The germline CDR1 and CDR2 sequences are MNHNY and SVGAGI (reference sequence). V lost 6 bases to trimming and J lost 5 bases; unmatched junction nucleotides: 3.

The chain couples TRBV12-3 or TRBV12-4 to TRBJ1-1; tentatively, D is TRBD1 (5 bases). With 3 bases removed from V and 10 bases from J, the gap between germline ends came to 9 bases. The CDR3 covers 11 residues. The DNA for the CDR3 is TGTGCCAGCAGTTTTGGGGGGGGAGCTTTCTTT. Amino acid sequence: CASSFGGGAFF.

The chain combines TRBV5-1 with TRBJ1-2, with a possible D match to TRBD1 (6 bases). CDR3 length equals 15 residues. The germline V gene has CDR1 SGHRS and CDR2 YFSETQ. Between the trimmed V and J ends, which lost 5 bases and 2 bases, there was a span of 16 bases. The CDR3 reads CASRFTDSQNYGYTF. CDR3 bases: TGCGCCAGCAGGTTCACGGACAGCCAAAACTATGGCTACACCTTC.

The chain is built from TRBV5-1 and TRBJ1-2; 9 bases are shared with TRBD1. The germline CDR1 and CDR2 sequences are SGHRS and YFSETQ. J gave up 6 bases and V 1 base, and 13 bases lay outside the gene matches. The CDR3 extends over 17 amino acids. The CDR3: CASSLSGTGFNRHGYTF. CDR3 nucleotides: TGCGCCAGCAGCTTGTCGGGGACAGGGTTTAACCGGCATGGCTACACCTTC.

The rearrangement links TRBV5-1 to TRBJ2-1, with TRBD2 matching 7 bases. The CDR3 covers 16 residues. J was trimmed by 4 bases and V by 7 bases; bases with no gene match: 14. Germline assignment: CDR1 SGHRS and CDR2 YFSETQ. CDR3 amino acids: CASAGRAGVSYNEQFF. The CDR3 nucleotides read TGCGCCAGCGCCGGCCGTGCGGGAGTCTCGTACAATGAGCAGTTCTTC.

V usage is TRBV30 and J usage is TRBJ2-7, with 9 bases that match TRBD1. Germline values: CDR1 GTSNPN, CDR2 SVGIG (reference sequence). This CDR3 is 15 amino acids long. The V segment lost 2 bases and the J segment 5 bases; nucleotides outside the gene matches: 10. In DNA, the CDR3 is TGTGCCTGGAGTACCCCCGGGACAGGGCTTGACGAGCAGTACTTC. Its protein product is CAWSTPGTGLDEQYF.

The chain couples TRBV6-2 or TRBV6-3 to TRBJ2-2; the match to TRBD2 covers 8 bases. The germline gives CDR1 MNHEY, CDR2 SVGEGT. CDR3 length: 14 residues. The J segment lost 1 base and the V segment lost 8 bases, leaving 3 bases of the junction unmatched. DNA of the CDR3: TGTGCCAGCTACCTAGCGGGGAACACCGGGGAGCTGTTTTTT. This sequence encodes CASYLAGNTGELFF.

V and J are TRBV4-2 and TRBJ2-1; D is perhaps TRBD1 or TRBD2 (5 bases each). Trimming took 0 bases from V and 15 from J, leaving 12 bases between them. This CDR3 has 12 amino acids. Germline V lookup: CDR1 LGHNA, CDR2 YNFKEQ. CDR3 loop: CASSQDGVQGFF. CDR3 bases: TGTGCCAGCAGCCAAGACGGGGTGCAGGGGTTCTTC.

The rearrangement uses TRBV20-1 and TRBJ2-1; the match to TRBD2 covers 12 bases. CDR3 size: 16 residues. With V trimmed by 1 base and J by 7 bases, 8 bases remained unmatched. The germline V gene encodes CDR1 DFQATT and CDR2 SNEGSKA (reference sequence). CDR3 bases: TGCAGTGCTAGAGCTCTAGCGGGGGGGCCCGATAATGAGCAGTTCTTC. Amino acids: CSARALAGGPDNEQFF.

V gene TRBV5-6 combines with J gene TRBJ2-1, with D uncertain. There are 14 residues in the CDR3. Germline V gene sequence: CDR1 SGHDT, CDR2 YYEEEE. V lost 3 bases to trimming and J lost 6 bases, with 13 bases between them. The CDR3 here is CASSSPLAFNEQFF. The CDR3 bases are TGTGCCAGCAGCTCCCCCTTAGCCTTCAATGAGCAGTTCTTC.

This chain uses TRBV20-1 with TRBJ1-5, with 8 bases fitting TRBD1. Trimming cost V 3 bases and J 5 bases; bases outside gene matches: 3. Per the germline V gene, CDR1 is DFQATT and CDR2 is SNEGSKA (reference sequence). CDR3 length equals 13 residues. As DNA, the CDR3 is TGCAGTGCTAGGGACAGGGTCGATCAGCCCCAGCATTTT. Translating it yields CSARDRVDQPQHF.

The chain links TRBV19 to TRBJ2-5, with D hard to call. This CDR3 has 13 residues. The V gene lost 3 bases and the J gene lost 5 bases, with 10 bases spanning the gap. CDR1 is LNHDA and CDR2 is SQIVND in the germline V gene (reference sequence). CDR3 sequence (DNA): TGTGCCAGTAGTATTTCAGCCGGGGAGACCCAGTACTTC. Amino acids: CASSISAGETQYF.

J is TRBJ2-2 and V is TRBV7-2; no clear D. V was cut by 0 bases and J by 1 base, with 18 bases left in between. There are 19 residues in the CDR3. CDR1 is SGHTA and CDR2 is FQGNSA in the germline V gene. The CDR3 sequence: CASSLAYLMGRLNTGELFF. The CDR3 region has the DNA TGTGCCAGCAGCTTAGCATATTTAATGGGCAGGCTGAACACCGGGGAGCTGTTTTTT.

The chain combines TRBV12-3 or TRBV12-4 with TRBJ2-1; D ambiguous. This CDR3 contains 14 residues. Trimming removed 6 bases at V and 4 bases at J, with 13 bases between. The DNA for the CDR3 is TGTGCCAGCAGCCTTGCGGCGCGATACAATGAGCAGTTCTTC. Protein product: CASSLAARYNEQFF.

This rearrangement joins TRBV7-9 to TRBJ1-2; the match to TRBD1 covers 7 bases. The germline gives CDR1 SEHNR, CDR2 FQNEAQ (reference sequence). The CDR3 covers 17 residues. The V and J ends lost 5 bases and 2 bases, in that order; junction bases with no gene match: 14. The CDR3 DNA is TGTGCCAGCAGCCCGAGCCCGGGGACAGATAAAAACTATGGCTACACCTTC. It yields the protein CASSPSPGTDKNYGYTF.